What follows are 31 T cell receptor beta chains derived from one specimen sequenced in a study. TCRdb called the 5' RACE reads again in MiXCR, with one record for every CDR3 protein. The table lists approximately 41,000 distinct CDR3 sequences, roughly 29% of them singletons. Source material: memory CD4+ T cells sorted from a lymph node. Indicated subset: memory CD4+ T cells, CD4+CD45RO+CD25-. The receptors originated from a female donor with breast cancer.

This chain joins TRBV20-1 and TRBJ2-5; tentatively, D is TRBD1 (8 bases). The CDR3 runs 14 residues. Germline V lookup: CDR1 DFQATT, CDR2 SNEGSKA (reference sequence). The V and J ends lost 4 bases and 6 bases respectively, with 18 bases between them. The CDR3 region is CSAITGGGMKTQYF. The CDR3 nucleotides are TGCAGTGCTATTACAGGGGGAGGGATGAAGACCCAGTACTTC.

The genes are TRBV4-2 and TRBJ1-5; D unclear. Per the germline V gene, CDR1 is LGHNA and CDR2 is YNFKEQ. The CDR3 spans 20 residues. V shed 1 base and J shed 0 bases, with 22 bases lying between them. The CDR3 DNA reads as TGTGCCAGCAGCCAAGCCCTCGGTATCGGGGAAGAATATAGCAATCAGCCCCAGCATTTT. Protein sequence: CASSQALGIGEEYSNQPQHF.

There are a few counts of this clonotype. The J gene is TRBJ2-3, the V gene TRBV4-3; D not certain. V was shortened by 0 bases and J by 0 bases, with 10 bases between the two germline ends. Germline assignment: CDR1 LGHNA and CDR2 YSLEER. The CDR3 has 16 amino acids. The CDR3 sequence is CASSQDYSTSTDTQYF. The CDR3 coding sequence is TGCGCCAGCAGCCAAGACTACTCCACTAGCACAGATACGCAGTATTTT.

V usage is TRBV5-1 and J usage is TRBJ1-5; D is perhaps TRBD1 (5 bases). The CDR3 covers 14 residues. Between the trimmed V and J ends, which lost 0 bases and 7 bases, there was a span of 11 bases. Germline assignment: CDR1 SGHRS and CDR2 YFSETQ. The CDR3 sequence: CASSLDFDSQPQHF. The DNA for the CDR3 is TGCGCCAGCAGCTTGGATTTTGACAGCCAGCCCCAGCATTTT.

Comments on this clonotype: A much larger clone differs from this one at a single base, so this may be a read error. The CDR3 nucleotides are TGTGCCAGCAGTTTTGATCAGGCCGCCTACGAGCAGTACTTC. Translating it yields CASSFDQAAYEQYF. The gene calls are TRBV12-3 or TRBV12-4 and TRBJ2-7; D not certain. This CDR3 is built from 14 residues. V was pared by 3 bases and J by 2 bases, with 11 bases between.

This sequence joins TRBV7-9 and TRBJ1-1; the D gene is possibly TRBD1 (5 bases). Trimming removed 3 bases from V and 7 bases from J, with 18 bases in between. CDR1 and CDR2 (germline): SEHNR, FQNEAQ (reference sequence). The CDR3 covers 15 residues. CDR3 region: CASSFVPEQEGEAFF. The CDR3 coding sequence is TGTGCCAGCAGCTTCGTTCCAGAACAGGAGGGTGAAGCTTTCTTT.

The chain carries TRBV28 and TRBJ2-2, with a possible D match to TRBD2 (6 bases). The length of the CDR3 is 13 residues. CDR1 is MDHEN, CDR2 SYDVKM, per germline. Trimming left V 3 bases short and J 4 bases short, with 6 bases between. The CDR3 protein is CASSLGGTGELFF. CDR3 in DNA: TGTGCCAGCAGTTTGGGGGGCACCGGGGAGCTGTTTTTT.

The chain joins TRBV7-8 to TRBJ2-1; TRBD2 matches 14 bases. The trim removed 5 bases at V and 8 bases at J, leaving 5 bases unmatched. The CDR3 sequence is 15 residues long. Germline values: CDR1 SGHVS, CDR2 FQNEAQ. The CDR3 region is CASSHGTSGSHEQFF. Written as DNA, the CDR3 is TGTGCCAGCAGCCACGGGACTAGCGGGAGTCATGAGCAGTTCTTC.

This clonotype was detected a few times. The V call is TRBV5-4, the J call TRBJ2-1; D remains unclear. Germline V gene sequence: CDR1 SGHNT, CDR2 YYREEE (reference sequence). Deletions cut 4 bases from V and 7 bases from J, with 12 bases between. The CDR3 runs to 13 residues. The CDR3 DNA is TGTGCCAGCAGCGAGGTGTCGGTGAATGAGCAGTTCTTC. Its protein is CASSEVSVNEQFF.

The chain carries TRBV6-2 or TRBV6-3 and TRBJ2-1; 9 bases map to TRBD2. The CDR3 extends over 14 amino acids. V shed 7 bases and J 4 bases; nucleotides not matched to a gene: 5. From germline, CDR1 is MNHEY and CDR2 SVGEGT. The CDR3 DNA is TGTGCCAGCATAGGGACTAGCCTTTACAATGAGCAGTTCTTC. Protein: CASIGTSLYNEQFF.

As to this clonotype: The conserved phenylalanine or tryptophan normally closing the CDR3 is absent here, so this likely arose from a read error. The chain couples TRBV5-1 to TRBJ1-5; D gene unclear. The CDR3 is 13 residues long. V was cut by 0 bases and J by 4 bases, with 5 bases left in between. Germline CDR1 reads SGHRS; CDR2 reads YFSETQ. The CDR3 DNA reads TGCGCCAGCAGCTTGGCCTTTAATCAGCCCCAGCATTCT. It encodes CASSLAFNQPQHS.

Concerning this clonotype itself: The germline gene is not matched at one end of the junction; a read error may be the cause. The chain carries TRBV2 and TRBJ2-3; D may be TRBD1 (6 bases). The CDR3 consists of 13 residues. Germline CDR1 reads SNHLY; CDR2 reads FYNNEI. The CDR3 nucleotides read TGTACCAGCAGTAAACAGGGTGCAGATACGCAGTATTTT. Translated: CTSSKQGADTQYF.

The gene calls are TRBV25-1 and TRBJ1-1, with D possibly TRBD1 on 6 matching bases. Trimming pared 3 bases from V and 0 bases from J, leaving 23 bases between. This CDR3 comprises 19 residues. The V gene's germline CDR1 is MGHDK and CDR2 SYGVNS. This CDR3 reads CASSEWGAGASAMNTEAFF. Here the CDR3 DNA reads TGTGCCAGCAGTGAGTGGGGGGCAGGGGCCTCGGCAATGAACACTGAAGCTTTCTTT.

This clonotype is labeled medium-sized. V is TRBV7-8 and J is TRBJ1-1; D is unclear. CDR3 size: 13 residues. V lost 2 bases to trimming and J lost 1 base, with 5 bases between them. Germline-derived CDR1 and CDR2 are SGHVS and FQNEAQ. The CDR3 spells CASSLRSNTEAFF. For the CDR3, the DNA is TGTGCCAGCAGCTTAAGATCGAACACTGAAGCTTTCTTT.

In its sample, this clonotype was seen a few times. The V gene is TRBV5-1, the J gene TRBJ2-3, with D perhaps matching TRBD1 or TRBD2 (6 bases each). The CDR3 is made up of 16 amino acids. V lost 4 bases, J lost 3 bases, and 18 bases lay in between. Germline V CDR1 and CDR2: SGHRS, YFSETQ. Here the CDR3 DNA reads TGCGCCAGCAGCCCGAGGGGGGAGCGCGTAACAGATACGCAGTATTTT. This codes for CASSPRGERVTDTQYF.

The V and J genes are TRBV4-1 and TRBJ2-1; D is perhaps TRBD2 (5 bases). The germline gives CDR1 MGHRA, CDR2 YSYEKL. The CDR3 runs 16 residues. The V gene lost 0 bases and the J gene lost 10 bases, with 19 bases spanning the gap. CDR3 protein: CASSQDPTGLTPEQFF. The CDR3 DNA is TGCGCCAGCAGCCAAGATCCGACTGGACTGACACCAGAGCAGTTCTTC.

The rearrangement joins TRBV4-1 to TRBJ2-1; weak D call: TRBD2 (5 bases). CDR3 length: 16 amino acids. Germline lookup yields CDR1 MGHRA and CDR2 YSYEKL. V was shortened by 1 base and J by 0 bases, with 10 bases between the two germline ends. Here the CDR3 reads CASSQAPSFSYNEQFF. For the CDR3, the DNA is TGCGCCAGCAGCCAAGCTCCTAGCTTCTCCTACAATGAGCAGTTCTTC.

This clonotype appeared a few times. V gene TRBV4-1 combines with J gene TRBJ2-7, with D possibly matching TRBD1 (6 bases). The V end was cut by 3 bases, the J end by 1 base, with 10 bases between. Per the germline V gene, CDR1 is MGHRA and CDR2 is YSYEKL. The CDR3 is 14 residues long. This CDR3 reads CASSHPGTSYEQYF. For the CDR3, the DNA is TGCGCCAGCAGCCATCCCGGGACATCCTACGAGCAGTACTTC.

This clonotype was seen only a few times. V usage is TRBV7-8 and J usage is TRBJ2-7; TRBD1 matches at 7 bases. V shed 5 bases, J shed 5 bases, and the junction held 6 bases outside the gene matches. There are 13 residues in the CDR3. Germline values: CDR1 SGHVS, CDR2 FQNEAQ. CDR3 amino acids: CASSLDRQHEQYF. CDR3 in DNA: TGTGCCAGCAGCCTGGACAGGCAGCACGAGCAGTACTTC.

V is TRBV12-3 or TRBV12-4 and J is TRBJ1-2; D is uncertain. The CDR3 contains 12 residues. V shed 8 bases and J shed 1 base, with 8 bases lying between them. CDR3 bases: TGTGCCAGCGGAAAGAATAACTATGGCTACACCTTC. It specifies CASGKNNYGYTF.

The rearrangement links TRBV9 to TRBJ2-7, with a tentative D call TRBD2 (6 bases). The CDR3 is 16 residues long. The germline V gene encodes CDR1 SGDLS and CDR2 YYNGEE. With 0 bases removed from V and 4 bases from J, the gap between germline ends came to 17 bases. CDR3 loop: CASSVVGGVGLYEQYF. CDR3 coding DNA: TGTGCCAGCAGCGTAGTCGGGGGAGTCGGATTATACGAGCAGTACTTC.

Only a few counts were recorded for this clonotype. The chain recombines TRBV11-2 with TRBJ2-1; 8 bases align to TRBD2. V shed 0 bases, J shed 10 bases, and the junction held 5 bases outside the gene matches. The CDR3 sequence is 14 residues long. Germline loops: CDR1 SGHAT, CDR2 FQNNGV. This chain's CDR3 is CASSLESGSREQFF. The CDR3 DNA reads TGTGCCAGCAGCTTAGAGAGCGGGAGCCGGGAGCAGTTCTTC.

The chain combines TRBV2 with TRBJ2-2; D possibly uses TRBD1 or TRBD2 (6 bases each). The CDR3 runs 15 residues. Germline V gene data show CDR1 as SNHLY and CDR2 as FYNNEI. Trimming left V 8 bases short and J 1 base short, with 14 bases between. CDR3 in DNA: TGTGCCAGCTCCCGACAGGAGGGGAACACCGGGGAGCTGTTTTTT. This gives the protein CASSRQEGNTGELFF.

As concerns this clonotype: A much larger clone differs by one base, so this may be a read error. The chain couples TRBV5-1 to TRBJ2-2; D tentatively fits TRBD1 or TRBD2 (5 bases each). This CDR3 has 15 amino acids. Germline-derived CDR1 and CDR2 are SGHRS and YFSETQ. DNA for the CDR3: TGCGCCAGCAGACGGGACGTGGCGAACACCGGGGAGCTGTCTTTT. Its translation is CASRRDVANTGELSF. The variable domain in full, with the rest retrieved from reference TRBV5-1 and TRBJ2-2, is KAGVTQTPRYLIKTRGQQVTLSCSPISGHRSVSWYQQTPGQGLQFLFEYFSETQRNKGNFPGRFSGRQFSNSRSEMNVSTLELGDSALYLCASRRDVANTGELSFGEGSRLTVL.

The V and J genes are TRBV5-1 and TRBJ2-7; weak D call: TRBD2 (5 bases). The germline CDR1 and CDR2 sequences are SGHRS and YFSETQ. The CDR3 has 14 residues. V was clipped by 6 bases and J by 1 base, with 14 bases between them. CDR3 region: CASTRGGDSYEQYF. The CDR3 DNA reads TGCGCCAGCACCCGGGGTGGGGATTCCTACGAGCAGTACTTC.

This clonotype was seen a few times. J is TRBJ1-1 and V is TRBV12-3 or TRBV12-4; D is perhaps TRBD1 (6 bases). This CDR3 has 13 amino acids. Trimming left V 6 bases short and J 9 bases short, with 17 bases between. CDR3 region: CASRPARQAQAFF. CDR3 DNA: TGTGCCAGCAGACCCGCCCGACAGGCTCAAGCTTTCTTT.

Notes on this clonotype: The germline gene is not matched at one end of the junction; a read error may be the cause. The chain uses TRBV3-1 and TRBJ1-5; D is uncertain. Germline V gene data show CDR1 as LGHDT and CDR2 as YNNKEL (reference sequence). The CDR3 consists of 14 residues. CDR3 bases: TGTACCAGCAGCCTAGGTGAGGGCCATCAGCCCCAGCATTTT. It specifies CTSSLGEGHQPQHF.

A few counts support this clonotype. J is TRBJ2-4 and V is TRBV5-6; weak D call: TRBD1 (5 bases). Between the trimmed V and J ends, which lost 3 bases and 6 bases, there was a span of 16 bases. The CDR3 runs 15 residues. Germline CDR1 reads SGHDT; CDR2 reads YYEEEE. This CDR3 is CASSSQGIRANIQYF. The CDR3 coding sequence is TGTGCCAGCAGCTCCCAGGGAATTAGGGCAAACATTCAGTACTTC.

This clonotype has more than one count but fewer than ten. The chain combines TRBV29-1 with TRBJ1-1, with 7 bases fitting TRBD1. This CDR3 spans 13 amino acids. The V gene end was trimmed by 6 bases and the J gene end by 1 base; junction bases not matched to a gene: 5. The germline gives CDR1 SQVTM, CDR2 ANQGSEA. The CDR3 region is CSVGTARNTEAFF. CDR3 in DNA: TGCAGCGTGGGGACAGCCAGGAACACTGAAGCTTTCTTT.

This clonotype has more than one count but fewer than ten. J is TRBJ2-7 and V is TRBV4-2; D is tentatively TRBD1 or TRBD2 (5 bases each). This CDR3 spans 15 amino acids. The V end was cut by 4 bases, the J end by 6 bases, with 19 bases between. The germline CDR1 and CDR2 sequences are LGHNA and YNFKEQ. The CDR3 loop is CASSPGTFPRGEQYF. The CDR3 DNA reads TGTGCCAGCAGCCCTGGGACCTTCCCGAGGGGCGAGCAGTACTTC.

The chain links TRBV5-1 to TRBJ2-7; D ambiguous. The CDR3 runs to 13 residues. Trimming stripped 2 bases from V and 1 base from J, with 7 bases between. Germline values: CDR1 SGHRS, CDR2 YFSETQ. The CDR3 bases are TGCGCCAGCAGCTTTTCCAGATCCTACGAGCAGTACTTC. It specifies CASSFSRSYEQYF.